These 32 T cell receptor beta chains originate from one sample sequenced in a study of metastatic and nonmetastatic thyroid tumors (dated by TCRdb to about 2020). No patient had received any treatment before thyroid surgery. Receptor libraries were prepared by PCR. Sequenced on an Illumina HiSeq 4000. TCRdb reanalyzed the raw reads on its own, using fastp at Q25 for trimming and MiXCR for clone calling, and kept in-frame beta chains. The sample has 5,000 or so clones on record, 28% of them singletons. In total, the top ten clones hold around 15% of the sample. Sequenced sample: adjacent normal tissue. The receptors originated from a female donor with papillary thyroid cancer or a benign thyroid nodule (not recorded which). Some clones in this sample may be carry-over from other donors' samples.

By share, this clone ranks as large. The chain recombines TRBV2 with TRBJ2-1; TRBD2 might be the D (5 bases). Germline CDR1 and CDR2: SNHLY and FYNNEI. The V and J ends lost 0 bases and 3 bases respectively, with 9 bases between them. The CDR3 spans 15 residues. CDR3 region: CASSEAGVGYNEQFF. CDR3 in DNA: TGTGCCAGCAGTGAAGCGGGAGTGGGCTACAATGAGCAGTTCTTC.

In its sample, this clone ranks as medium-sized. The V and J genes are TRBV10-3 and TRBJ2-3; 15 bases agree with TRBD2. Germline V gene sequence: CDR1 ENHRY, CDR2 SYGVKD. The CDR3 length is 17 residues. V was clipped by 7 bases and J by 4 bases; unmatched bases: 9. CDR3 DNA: TGTGCCATCAAGGGGACTAGCGGGAGGTCGGGGGCAGATACGCAGTATTTT. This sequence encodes CAIKGTSGRSGADTQYF.

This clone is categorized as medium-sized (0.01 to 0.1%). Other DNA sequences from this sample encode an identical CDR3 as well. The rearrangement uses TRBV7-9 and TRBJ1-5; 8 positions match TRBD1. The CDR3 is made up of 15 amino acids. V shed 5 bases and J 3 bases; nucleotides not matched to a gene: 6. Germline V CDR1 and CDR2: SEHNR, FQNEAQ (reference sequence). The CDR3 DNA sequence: TGTGCCAGCAGCCTCGGACAGGGTGCCAATCAGCCCCAGCATTTT. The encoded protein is CASSLGQGANQPQHF. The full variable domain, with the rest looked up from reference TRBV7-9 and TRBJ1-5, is DTGVSQNPRHKITKRGQNVTFRCDPISEHNRLYWYRQTLGQGPEFLTYFQNEAQLEKSRLLSDRFSAERPKGSFSTLEIQRTEQGDSAMYLCASSLGQGANQPQHFGDGTRLSIL.

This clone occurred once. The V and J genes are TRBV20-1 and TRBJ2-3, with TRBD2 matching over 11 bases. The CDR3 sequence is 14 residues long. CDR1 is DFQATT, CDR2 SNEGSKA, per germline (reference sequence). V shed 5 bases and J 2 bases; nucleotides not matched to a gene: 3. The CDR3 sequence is CSAPSGRYTDTQYF. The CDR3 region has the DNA TGCAGTGCTCCTAGCGGGAGGTACACAGATACGCAGTATTTT.

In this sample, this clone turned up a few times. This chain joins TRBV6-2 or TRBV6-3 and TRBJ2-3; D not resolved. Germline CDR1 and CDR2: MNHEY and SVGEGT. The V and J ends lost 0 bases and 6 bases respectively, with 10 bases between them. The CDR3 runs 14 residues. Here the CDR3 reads CASSYSMSSDTQYF. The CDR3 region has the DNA TGTGCCAGCAGTTACTCGATGTCGTCGGATACGCAGTATTTT.

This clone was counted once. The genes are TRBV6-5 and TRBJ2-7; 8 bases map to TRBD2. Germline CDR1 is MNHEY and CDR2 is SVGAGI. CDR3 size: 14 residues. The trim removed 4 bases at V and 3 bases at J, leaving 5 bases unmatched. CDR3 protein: CASSFSGAGYEQYF. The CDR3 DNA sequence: TGTGCCAGCAGTTTTAGCGGGGCCGGCTACGAGCAGTACTTC.

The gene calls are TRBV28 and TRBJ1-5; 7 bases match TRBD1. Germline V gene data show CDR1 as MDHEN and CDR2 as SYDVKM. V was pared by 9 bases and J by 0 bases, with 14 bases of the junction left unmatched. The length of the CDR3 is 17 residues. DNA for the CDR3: TGTGCCAGAAGACCGCTCAGACAGGGTTATAGCAATCAGCCCCAGCATTTT. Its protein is CARRPLRQGYSNQPQHF.

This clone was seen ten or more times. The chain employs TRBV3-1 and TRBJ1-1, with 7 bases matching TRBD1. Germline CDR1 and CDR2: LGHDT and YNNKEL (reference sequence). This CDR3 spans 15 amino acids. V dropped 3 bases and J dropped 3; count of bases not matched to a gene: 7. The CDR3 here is CASSQAPGQHTEAFF. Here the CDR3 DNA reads TGTGCCAGCAGCCAGGCCCCGGGACAGCACACTGAAGCTTTCTTT.

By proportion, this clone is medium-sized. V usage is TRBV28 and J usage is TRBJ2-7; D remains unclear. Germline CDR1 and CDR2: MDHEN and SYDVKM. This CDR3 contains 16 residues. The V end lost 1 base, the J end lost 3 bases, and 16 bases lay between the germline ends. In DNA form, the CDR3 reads TGTGCCAGCAGTTTATCCGCTTTGGATAACTACTACGAGCAGTACTTC. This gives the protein CASSLSALDNYYEQYF.

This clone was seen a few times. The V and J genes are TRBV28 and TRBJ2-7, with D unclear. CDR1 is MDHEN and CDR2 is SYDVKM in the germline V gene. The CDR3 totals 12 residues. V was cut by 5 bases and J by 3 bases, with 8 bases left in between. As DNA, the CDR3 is TGTGCCAGCAGTACTGTCTACTACGAGCAGTACTTC. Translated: CASSTVYYEQYF.

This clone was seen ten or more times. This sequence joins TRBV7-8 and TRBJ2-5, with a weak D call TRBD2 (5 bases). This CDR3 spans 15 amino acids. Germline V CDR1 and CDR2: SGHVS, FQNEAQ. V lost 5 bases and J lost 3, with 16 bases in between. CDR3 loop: CASSAREGEEETQYF. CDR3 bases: TGTGCCAGCAGCGCACGAGAGGGAGAGGAAGAGACCCAGTACTTC.

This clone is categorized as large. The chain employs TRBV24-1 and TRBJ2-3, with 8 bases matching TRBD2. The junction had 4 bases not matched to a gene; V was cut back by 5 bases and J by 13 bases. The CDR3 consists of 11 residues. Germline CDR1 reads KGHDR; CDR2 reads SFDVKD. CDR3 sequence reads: CATSGSGSEYF. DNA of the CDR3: TGTGCCACCAGTGGGAGCGGGAGCGAGTATTTT.

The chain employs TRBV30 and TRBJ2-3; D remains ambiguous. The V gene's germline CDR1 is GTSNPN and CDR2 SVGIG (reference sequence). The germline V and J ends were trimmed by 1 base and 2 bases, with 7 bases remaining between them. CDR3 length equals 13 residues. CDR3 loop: CAWSERYTDTQYF. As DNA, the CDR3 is TGTGCCTGGAGTGAAAGATACACAGATACGCAGTATTTT.

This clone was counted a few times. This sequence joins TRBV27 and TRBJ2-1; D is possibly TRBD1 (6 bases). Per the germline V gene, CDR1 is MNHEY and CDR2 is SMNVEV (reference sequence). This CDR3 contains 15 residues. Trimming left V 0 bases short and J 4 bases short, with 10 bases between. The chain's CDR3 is CASSLSRDTYNEQFF. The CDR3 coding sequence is TGTGCCAGCAGTTTATCCCGGGACACTTACAATGAGCAGTTCTTC.

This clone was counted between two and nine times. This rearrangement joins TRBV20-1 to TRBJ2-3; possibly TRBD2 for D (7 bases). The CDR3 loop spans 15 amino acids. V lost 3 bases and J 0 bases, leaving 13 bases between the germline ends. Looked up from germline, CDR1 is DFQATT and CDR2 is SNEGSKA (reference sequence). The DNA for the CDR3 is TGCAGTGCTAGGGGCGGGGGCCAAAGCACAGATACGCAGTATTTT. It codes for CSARGGGQSTDTQYF.

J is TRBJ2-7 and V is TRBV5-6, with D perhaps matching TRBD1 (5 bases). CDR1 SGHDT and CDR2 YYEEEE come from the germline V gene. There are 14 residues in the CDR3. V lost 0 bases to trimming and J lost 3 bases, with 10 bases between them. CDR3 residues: CASSLAGHIYEQYF. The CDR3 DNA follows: TGTGCCAGCAGCTTGGCAGGACACATCTACGAGCAGTACTTC. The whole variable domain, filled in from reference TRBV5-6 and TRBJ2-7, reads DAGVTQSPTHLIKTRGQQVTLRCSPKSGHDTVSWYQQALGQGPQFIFQYYEEEERQRGNFPDRFSGHQFPNYSSELNVNALLLGDSALYLCASSLAGHIYEQYFGPGTRLTVT.

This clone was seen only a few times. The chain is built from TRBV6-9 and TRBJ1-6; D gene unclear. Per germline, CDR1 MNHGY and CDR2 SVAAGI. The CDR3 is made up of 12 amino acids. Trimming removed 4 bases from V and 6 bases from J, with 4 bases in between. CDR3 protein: CASSSGNSPLHF. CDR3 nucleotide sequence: TGTGCCAGCAGTTCGGGTAATTCACCCCTCCACTTT.

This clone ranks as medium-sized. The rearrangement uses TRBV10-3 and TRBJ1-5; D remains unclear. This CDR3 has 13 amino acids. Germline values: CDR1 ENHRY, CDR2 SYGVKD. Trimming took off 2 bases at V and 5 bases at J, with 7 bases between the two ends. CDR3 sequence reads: CAISENSHQPQHF. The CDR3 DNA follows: TGTGCCATCAGTGAGAACAGCCATCAGCCCCAGCATTTT.

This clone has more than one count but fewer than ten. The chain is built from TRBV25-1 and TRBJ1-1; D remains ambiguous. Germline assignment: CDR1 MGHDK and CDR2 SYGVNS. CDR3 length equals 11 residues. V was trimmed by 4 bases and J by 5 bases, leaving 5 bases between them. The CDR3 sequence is CASSVGTEAFF. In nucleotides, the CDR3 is TGTGCCAGCAGTGTAGGGACTGAAGCTTTCTTT. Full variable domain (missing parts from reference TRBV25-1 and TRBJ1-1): EADIYQTPRYLVIGTGKKITLECSQTMGHDKMYWYQQDPGMELHLIHYSYGVNSTEKGDLSSESTVSRIRTEHFPLTLESARPSHTSQYLCASSVGTEAFFGQGTRLTVV.

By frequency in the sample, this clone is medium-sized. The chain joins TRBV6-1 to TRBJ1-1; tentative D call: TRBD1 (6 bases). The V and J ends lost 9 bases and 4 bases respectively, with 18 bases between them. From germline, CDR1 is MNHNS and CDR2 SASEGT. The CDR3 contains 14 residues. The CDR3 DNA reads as TGTGCCAGTTCTCAGGGGCGGGGGAGCACTGAAGCTTTCTTT. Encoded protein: CASSQGRGSTEAFF.

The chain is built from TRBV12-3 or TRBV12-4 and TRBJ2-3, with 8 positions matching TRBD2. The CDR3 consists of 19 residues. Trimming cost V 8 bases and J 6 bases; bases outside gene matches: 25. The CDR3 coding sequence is TGTGCCAGCCGACGTGGGGTGGCAGGGAGCGGGAGAGTAGGGGATACGCAGTATTTT. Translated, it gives CASRRGVAGSGRVGDTQYF.

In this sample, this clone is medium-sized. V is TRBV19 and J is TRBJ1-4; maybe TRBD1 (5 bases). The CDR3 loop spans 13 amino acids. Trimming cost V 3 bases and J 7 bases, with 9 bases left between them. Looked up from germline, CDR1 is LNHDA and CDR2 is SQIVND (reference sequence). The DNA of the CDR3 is TGTGCCAGTAGTATTAGGGGCGGTGAAAAACTGTTTTTT. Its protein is CASSIRGGEKLFF.

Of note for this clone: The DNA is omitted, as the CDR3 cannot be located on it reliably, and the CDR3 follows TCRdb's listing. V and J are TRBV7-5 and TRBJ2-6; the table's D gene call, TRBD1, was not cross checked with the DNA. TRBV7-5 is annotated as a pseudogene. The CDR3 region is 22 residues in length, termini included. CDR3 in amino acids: CTSVPEVTATQTIGSGANVLTF.

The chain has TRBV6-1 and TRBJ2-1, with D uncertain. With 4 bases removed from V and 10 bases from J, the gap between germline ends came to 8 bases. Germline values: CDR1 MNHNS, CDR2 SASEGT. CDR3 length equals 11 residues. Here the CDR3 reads CASSAGREQFF. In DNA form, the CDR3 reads TGTGCCAGCAGTGCCGGAAGGGAGCAGTTCTTC.

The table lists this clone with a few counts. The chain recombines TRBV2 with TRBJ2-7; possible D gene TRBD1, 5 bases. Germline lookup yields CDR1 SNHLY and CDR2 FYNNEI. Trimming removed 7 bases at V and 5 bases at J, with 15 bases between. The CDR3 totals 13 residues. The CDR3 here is CASKTQGVHEQYF. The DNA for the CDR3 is TGTGCCAGCAAGACCCAAGGGGTTCACGAGCAGTACTTC.

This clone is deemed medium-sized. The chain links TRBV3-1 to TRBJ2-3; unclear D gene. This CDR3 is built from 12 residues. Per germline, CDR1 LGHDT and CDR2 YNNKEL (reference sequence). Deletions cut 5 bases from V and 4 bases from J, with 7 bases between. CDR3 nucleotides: TGTGCCAGCAGCTATTTGGCAGATACGCAGTATTTT. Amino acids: CASSYLADTQYF.

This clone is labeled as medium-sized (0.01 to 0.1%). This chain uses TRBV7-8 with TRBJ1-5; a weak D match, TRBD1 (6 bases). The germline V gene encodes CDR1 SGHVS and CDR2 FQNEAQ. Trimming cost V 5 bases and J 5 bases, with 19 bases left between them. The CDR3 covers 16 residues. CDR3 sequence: CASSIGGRQGHQPQHF. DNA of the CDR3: TGTGCCAGCAGCATAGGGGGTAGGCAGGGCCATCAGCCCCAGCATTTT.

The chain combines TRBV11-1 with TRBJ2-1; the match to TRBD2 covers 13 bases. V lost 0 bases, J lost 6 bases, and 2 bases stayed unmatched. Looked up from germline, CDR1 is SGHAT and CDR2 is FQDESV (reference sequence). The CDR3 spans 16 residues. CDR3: CASSLATSGGSNEQFF. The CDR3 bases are TGTGCCAGCAGCTTAGCGACTAGCGGGGGGTCCAATGAGCAGTTCTTC. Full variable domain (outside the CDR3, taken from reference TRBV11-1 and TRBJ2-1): EAEVAQSPRYKITEKSQAVAFWCDPISGHATLYWYRQILGQGPELLVQFQDESVVDDSQLPKDRFSAERLKGVDSTLKIQPAELGDSAMYLCASSLATSGGSNEQFFGPGTRLTVL.

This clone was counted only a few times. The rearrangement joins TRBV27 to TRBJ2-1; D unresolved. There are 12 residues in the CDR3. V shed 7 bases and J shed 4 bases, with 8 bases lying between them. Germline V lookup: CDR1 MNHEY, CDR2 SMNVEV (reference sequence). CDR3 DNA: TGTGCCAGCATGGCAGGATACAATGAGCAGTTCTTC. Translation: CASMAGYNEQFF.

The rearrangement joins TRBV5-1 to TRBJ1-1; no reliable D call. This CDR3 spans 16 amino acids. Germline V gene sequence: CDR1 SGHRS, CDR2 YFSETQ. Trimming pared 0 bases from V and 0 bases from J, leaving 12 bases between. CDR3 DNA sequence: TGCGCCAGCAGCTTGGGGGCAGGCCCGATGAACACTGAAGCTTTCTTT. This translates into CASSLGAGPMNTEAFF.

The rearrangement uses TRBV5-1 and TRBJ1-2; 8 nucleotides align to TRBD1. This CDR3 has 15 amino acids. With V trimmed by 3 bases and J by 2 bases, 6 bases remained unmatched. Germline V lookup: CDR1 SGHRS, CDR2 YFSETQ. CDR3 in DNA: TGCGCCAGCAGCTCCGGGACAGGCCCGAACTATGGCTACACCTTC. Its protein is CASSSGTGPNYGYTF.

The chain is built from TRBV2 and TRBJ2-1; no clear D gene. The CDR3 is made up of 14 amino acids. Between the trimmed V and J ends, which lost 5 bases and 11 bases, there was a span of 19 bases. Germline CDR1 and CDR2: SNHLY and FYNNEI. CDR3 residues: CASSSPTVGVKQFF. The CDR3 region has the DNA TGTGCCAGCAGTTCCCCTACAGTTGGTGTGAAGCAGTTCTTC.